This T cell receptor (beta chain) originates from a study of breast tumors, draining lymph nodes, adjacent tissues. The CDR3 length is 18 residues. V was trimmed by 0 bases and J by 7 bases, leaving 22 bases between them. TCRdb itself ran the multiplex PCR reads through MiXCR, one entry per CDR3 protein. This table holds about 47,000 distinct CDR3 sequences, more than 20% found once. In this sample, this clonotype turned up many times. Antigen: not known. Study-wide points: Tumors had less TCR diversity than lymph nodes, more than nontumor tissue. Data only fit, rather than demonstrated, lymph node origin of most tumor T cells. Data fit most tumor T cells coming from lymph node, expanding in tumor. Luminal-like breast cancer showed significantly greater tumor-nontumor repertoire similarity than basal-like breast cancer did.

Specimen: breast tumor tissue. This sequence originates from a female donor with breast cancer. Some clones in this sample may be carry-over from other donors' samples. The rearrangement uses TRBV12-3 or TRBV12-4 and TRBJ2-1; D is perhaps TRBD2 (5 bases). The CDR3 DNA sequence: TGTGCCAGCAGTTTAGCGCAGAGGGTATCTAACCGTAGGAATGAGCAGTTCTTC. Its protein product is CASSLAQRVSNRRNEQFF.